These 4 T cell receptor beta chains came from one sample sequenced in a study of cytomegalovirus exposure and HLA in healthy donors. Primers included in the PCR were 60 Vbeta and 13 Jbeta primers. Sequencing was performed with immunoSEQ multiplex PCR; in TCRdb, only in-frame clones are kept and a portion is missing. The data show some 270,000 clones, with roughly 91% seen just once and 1.5% to 2% held by the top ten. The specimen was PBMCs. The source of these receptors is a girl aged 2 to 10 in good health and CMV-seronegative.

The gene calls are TRBV5-1 and TRBJ2-1; the D gene is possibly TRBD1 (6 bases). The length of the CDR3 is 13 residues. CDR1 and CDR2 from the germline V gene are SGHRS and YFSETQ. Trimming cost V 0 bases and J 8 bases, with 9 bases left between them. CDR3 residues: CASSLDRVDEQFF. The DNA for the CDR3 is TGCGCCAGCAGCTTGGACAGGGTTGATGAGCAGTTCTTC.

V and J are TRBV15 and TRBJ2-3; possibly TRBD2 for D (5 bases). Germline CDR1 LNHNV, CDR2 YYDKDF (reference sequence). This CDR3 is built from 16 residues. Trimming removed 2 bases from V and 4 bases from J, with 16 bases in between. The CDR3 loop reads CATSRYGSGVADTQYF. CDR3 coding DNA: TGTGCCACCAGCAGATATGGGAGTGGGGTAGCAGATACGCAGTATTTT. The full variable domain, completed using reference TRBV15 and TRBJ2-3, is DAMVIQNPRYQVTQFGKPVTLSCSQTLNHNVMYWYQQKSSQAPKLLFHYYDKDFNNEADTPDNFQSRRPNTSFCFLDIRSPGLGDTAMYLCATSRYGSGVADTQYFGPGTRLTVL.

The chain employs TRBV30 and TRBJ1-1; weak D call: TRBD1 (6 bases). Per germline, CDR1 GTSNPN and CDR2 SVGIG (reference sequence). The CDR3 covers 14 residues. Trimming removed 2 bases at V and 0 bases at J, with 10 bases between. The CDR3 loop is CAWSLQGLNTEAFF. The CDR3 nucleotides read TGTGCCTGGAGTCTACAGGGACTGAACACTGAAGCTTTCTTT.

The chain uses TRBV10-3 and TRBJ1-1, with D perhaps TRBD1 (5 bases). This CDR3 has 13 residues. Germline V CDR1 and CDR2: ENHRY, SYGVKD. V was cut by 5 bases and J by 1 base, with 8 bases left in between. The CDR3 spells CAISPGGNTEAFF. CDR3 sequence (DNA): TGTGCCATCAGTCCCGGGGGGAACACTGAAGCTTTCTTT.